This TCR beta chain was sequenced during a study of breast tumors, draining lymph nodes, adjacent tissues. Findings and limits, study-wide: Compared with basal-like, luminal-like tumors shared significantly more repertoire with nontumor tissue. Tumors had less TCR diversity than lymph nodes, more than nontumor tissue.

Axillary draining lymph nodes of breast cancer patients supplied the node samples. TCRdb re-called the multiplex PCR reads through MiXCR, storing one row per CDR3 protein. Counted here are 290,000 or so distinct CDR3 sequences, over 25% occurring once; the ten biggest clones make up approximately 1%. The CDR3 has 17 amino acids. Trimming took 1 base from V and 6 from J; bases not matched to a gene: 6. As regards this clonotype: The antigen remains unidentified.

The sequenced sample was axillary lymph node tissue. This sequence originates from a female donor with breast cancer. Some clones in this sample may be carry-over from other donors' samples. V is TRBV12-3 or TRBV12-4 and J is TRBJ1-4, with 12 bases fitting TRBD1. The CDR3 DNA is TGTGCCAGCAGTTTAGGGGGACAGGGGGCTGTGGATGAAAAACTGTTTTTT. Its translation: CASSLGGQGAVDEKLFF.